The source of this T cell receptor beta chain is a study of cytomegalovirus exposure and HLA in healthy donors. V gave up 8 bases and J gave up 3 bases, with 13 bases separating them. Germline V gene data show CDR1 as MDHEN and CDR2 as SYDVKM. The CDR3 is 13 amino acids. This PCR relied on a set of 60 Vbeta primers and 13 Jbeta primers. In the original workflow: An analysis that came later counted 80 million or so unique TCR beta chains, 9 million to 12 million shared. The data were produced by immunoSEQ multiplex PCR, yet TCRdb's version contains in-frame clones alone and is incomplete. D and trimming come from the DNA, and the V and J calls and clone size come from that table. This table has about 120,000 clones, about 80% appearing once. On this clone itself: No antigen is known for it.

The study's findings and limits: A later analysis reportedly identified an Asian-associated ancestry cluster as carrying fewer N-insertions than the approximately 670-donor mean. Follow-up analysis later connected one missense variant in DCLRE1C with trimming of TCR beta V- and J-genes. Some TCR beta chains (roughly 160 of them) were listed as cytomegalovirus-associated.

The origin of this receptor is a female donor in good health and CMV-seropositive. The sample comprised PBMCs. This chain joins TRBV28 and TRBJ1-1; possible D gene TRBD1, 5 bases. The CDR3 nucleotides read TGTGCCAGCGGCGACGGGGGGTACACTGAAGCTTTCTTT. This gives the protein CASGDGGYTEAFF.